One T cell receptor beta chain is described in this entry. The data were obtained in a study of blood T cell repertoires in COVID-19. Study-wide context: The analysed material was cDNA or gDNA that came from T cells, B-cell-depleted T cells, or PBMCs.

The CDR3 consists of 18 residues. Authors' analysis steps: Estimated nucleated cell counts came from reference gene primer amplification. The protocol was immunoSEQ multiplex PCR, while the TCRdb copy is restricted to in-frame clones and leaves out a portion. That table gives V, J and clone size, and the DNA gave D and trimming. The sample includes 95,000 to 100,000 clones, 85% to 95% seen only once; the top ten take around 5%. The receptor was derived from a man aged 50 or older with active COVID-19. The material sequenced was peripheral blood. V gene TRBV21-1 combines with J gene TRBJ2-1; TRBD2 is the table's D call, not checked against the DNA. TRBV21-1 is a documented pseudogene. In DNA form, the CDR3 reads TGTGCCAGCAGCAGCCCACCCCTAGCGGGAGTATCCCCTAATGAGCAGTTCTTC. Amino acids: CASSSPPLAGVSPNEQFF.